The 24 T cell receptor beta chains below all came from one sample that was sequenced in a study of cytotoxic CD8 clonotypes in ibrutinib-treated CLL. The assay was immunoSEQ multiplex PCR, and TCRdb's table has in-frame clones only and misses some. Of about 85,000 clones in the sample, 70% to 80% are singletons; the top ten hold more than 4.5%. The sample was PBMCs, taken after 12 months of ibrutinib treatment. These receptors came from a human donor with chronic lymphocytic leukemia.

This clone was counted a few times. The rearrangement links TRBV9 to TRBJ2-7; a weak D match, TRBD2 (7 bases). Between the trimmed V and J ends, which lost 0 bases and 5 bases, there was a span of 12 bases. The germline CDR1 and CDR2 sequences are SGDLS and YYNGEE. CDR3 length: 14 residues. The CDR3 is CASSVGGGVHEQYF. The CDR3 DNA reads as TGTGCCAGCAGCGTAGGAGGGGGGGTGCACGAGCAGTACTTC.

The chain couples TRBV18 to TRBJ2-2, with a weak D call TRBD2 (6 bases). This CDR3 comprises 14 residues. V was cut by 5 bases and J by 4 bases, with 11 bases left in between. Germline loops: CDR1 KGHSH, CDR2 LQKENI. CDR3 loop: CASSGFGSTGELFF. Written as DNA, the CDR3 is TGTGCCAGCTCAGGTTTCGGGAGCACCGGGGAGCTGTTTTTT.

This clone appeared a few times. The rearrangement links TRBV18 to TRBJ2-5; D not certain. This CDR3 spans 13 amino acids. Germline V gene sequence: CDR1 KGHSH, CDR2 LQKENI. V was shortened by 5 bases and J by 1 base, with 8 bases between the two germline ends. The CDR3 DNA reads TGTGCCAGCTCATGGCGGACCCAAGAGACCCAGTACTTC. Encoded protein: CASSWRTQETQYF.

V usage is TRBV5-1 and J usage is TRBJ1-5; no firm D call. The CDR3 spans 13 residues. The germline V gene has CDR1 SGHRS and CDR2 YFSETQ. Deletions cut 0 bases from V and 6 bases from J, with 7 bases between. As DNA, the CDR3 is TGCGCCAGCAGCTTGGCGGGTGGTCAGCCCCAGCATTTT. Residues: CASSLAGGQPQHF.

The V gene is TRBV18, the J gene TRBJ1-1, with TRBD1 as a possible D gene (5 bases). The V gene lost 4 bases and the J gene lost 7 bases, with 16 bases spanning the gap. From germline, CDR1 is KGHSH and CDR2 LQKENI. The CDR3 totals 14 residues. CDR3 in DNA: TGTGCCAGCTCACAAACCACCAGGGCGTTTGAAGCTTTCTTT. Protein sequence: CASSQTTRAFEAFF. Full variable domain (outside the CDR3, taken from reference TRBV18 and TRBJ1-1): NAGVMQNPRHLVRRRGQEARLRCSPMKGHSHVYWYRQLPEEGLKFMVYLQKENIIDESGMPKERFSAEFPKEGPSILRIQQVVRGDSAAYFCASSQTTRAFEAFFGQGTRLTVV.

CDR3 nucleotide sequence: TGTGCCAGCAGCTCGACAGGGCGCTACGAGCAGTACTTC. Amino acids: CASSSTGRYEQYF. This chain uses TRBV7-2 with TRBJ2-7, with 7 bases matching TRBD1. CDR1 is SGHTA, CDR2 FQGNSA, per germline. V shed 4 bases and J 3 bases; nucleotides not matched to a gene: 3. CDR3 size: 13 residues.

This clone has more than one count but fewer than ten. CDR3: CAWSAGEGKGTEAFF. As DNA, the CDR3 is TGTGCCTGGAGTGCCGGGGAGGGGAAGGGAACTGAAGCTTTCTTT. This rearrangement joins TRBV30 to TRBJ1-1; possible D gene TRBD1, 5 bases. Trimming removed 1 base from V and 5 bases from J, with 17 bases in between. CDR3 length: 15 amino acids. Per the germline V gene, CDR1 is GTSNPN and CDR2 is SVGIG (reference sequence).

The V gene is TRBV11-2, the J gene TRBJ2-7, with a tentative D call TRBD1 (7 bases). V shed 5 bases and J shed 7 bases, with 18 bases lying between them. Germline V gene data show CDR1 as SGHAT and CDR2 as FQNNGV. The CDR3 covers 14 residues. This CDR3 reads CASSETLPGGEQYF. DNA for the CDR3: TGTGCCAGCAGCGAAACCCTCCCAGGGGGGGAGCAGTACTTC.

The V gene is TRBV19, the J gene TRBJ2-7, with D unclear. The length of the CDR3 is 13 residues. The V gene's germline CDR1 is LNHDA and CDR2 SQIVND (reference sequence). Trimming pared 6 bases from V and 2 bases from J, leaving 11 bases between. This CDR3 is CASSVMHPYEQYF. The CDR3 coding sequence is TGTGCCAGTAGCGTGATGCACCCCTACGAGCAGTACTTC.

The chain links TRBV28 to TRBJ1-4; tentative D call: TRBD1 (6 bases). CDR1 and CDR2 (germline): MDHEN, SYDVKM. V was shortened by 8 bases and J by 6 bases, with 19 bases between the two germline ends. The CDR3 has 15 amino acids. CDR3 region: CASHFRAGEDEKLFF. In DNA, the CDR3 is TGTGCCAGCCACTTTCGGGCAGGGGAGGATGAAAAACTGTTTTTT.

The genes are TRBV7-3 and TRBJ2-2, with TRBD2 matching 10 bases. V lost 7 bases and J lost 1; bases outside the gene matches: 3. Germline V gene sequence: CDR1 SGHTA, CDR2 FQGTGA. This CDR3 spans 15 amino acids. The DNA for the CDR3 is TGTGCCAGCACCCGGACTAGCGGGAACACCGGGGAGCTGTTTTTT. Encoded protein: CASTRTSGNTGELFF.

The chain joins TRBV28 to TRBJ2-7, with D unclear. V lost 5 bases and J lost 2, with 10 bases in between. Germline-derived CDR1 and CDR2 are MDHEN and SYDVKM. This CDR3 is 13 amino acids long. CDR3 bases: TGTGCCAGCAGTCCCTCCGGAACCTACGAGCAGTACTTC. Amino acids: CASSPSGTYEQYF.

The V call is TRBV18, the J call TRBJ1-5, with 10 bases lining up with TRBD1. After removal of 4 bases from V and 1 base from J, the junction contained 7 bases not matched to a gene. CDR1 KGHSH and CDR2 LQKENI come from the germline V gene. This CDR3 contains 17 residues. The CDR3 sequence is CASSLQDRGKSNQPQHF. The CDR3, as DNA: TGTGCCAGCTCACTTCAGGACAGGGGGAAAAGCAATCAGCCCCAGCATTTT.

CDR3 sequence (DNA): TGTGCCAGCAAAAGGGACAGGGTGTCCGACGAGCAGTACTTC. Protein sequence: CASKRDRVSDEQYF. The chain carries TRBV2 and TRBJ2-7, with 9 bases matching TRBD1. The CDR3 has 14 amino acids. V lost 7 bases to trimming and J lost 5 bases; unmatched junction nucleotides: 9. Germline CDR1 reads SNHLY; CDR2 reads FYNNEI.

This chain joins TRBV7-9 and TRBJ2-7; D is undetermined. This CDR3 is built from 16 residues. Trimming left V 5 bases short and J 4 bases short, with 21 bases between. Germline V gene lookup returns CDR1 SEHNR and CDR2 FQNEAQ (reference sequence). The CDR3 region is CASSPPFRVSLYEQYF. CDR3 bases: TGTGCCAGCAGCCCACCATTTCGGGTCTCACTTTACGAGCAGTACTTC.

The V and J genes are TRBV7-8 and TRBJ2-1; perhaps TRBD1 as D (6 bases). Between the trimmed V and J ends, which lost 5 bases and 8 bases, there was a span of 10 bases. Germline CDR1 reads SGHVS; CDR2 reads FQNEAQ. The CDR3 spans 12 residues. The CDR3 loop is CASSPQGYEQFF. Here the CDR3 DNA reads TGTGCCAGCAGCCCCCAGGGGTATGAGCAGTTCTTC.

This sequence joins TRBV5-1 and TRBJ1-4; 10 bases align to TRBD1. This CDR3 region has 14 residues. V lost 7 bases to trimming and J lost 6 bases; unmatched junction nucleotides: 6. CDR1 is SGHRS and CDR2 is YFSETQ in the germline V gene. The CDR3 loop is CASRRQGADEKLFF. The CDR3 nucleotides read TGCGCCAGCCGCAGACAGGGGGCGGATGAAAAACTGTTTTTT.

The J gene is TRBJ1-2, the V gene TRBV7-9, with D possibly being TRBD1 (5 bases). Trimming stripped 7 bases from V and 7 bases from J, with 13 bases between. The CDR3 covers 12 residues. The germline CDR1 and CDR2 sequences are SEHNR and FQNEAQ (reference sequence). The CDR3 loop is CASIQPGGGYTF. In DNA, the CDR3 is TGTGCCAGCATCCAGCCCGGGGGTGGCTACACCTTC.

This rearrangement joins TRBV4-2 to TRBJ2-2; D tentatively fits TRBD1 or TRBD2 (6 bases each). Trimming left V 1 base short and J 7 bases short, with 13 bases between. Germline V gives CDR1 LGHNA, CDR2 YNFKEQ. This CDR3 comprises 15 residues. The DNA for the CDR3 is TGTGCCAGCAGCCAAGGAAGGGGGGCCGTCGGGGAGCTGTTTTTT. Translation gives CASSQGRGAVGELFF.

This chain uses TRBV7-2 with TRBJ2-5; TRBD1 or TRBD2 may be the D gene (6 bases each). The CDR3 spans 15 residues. V shed 1 base and J shed 2 bases, with 11 bases lying between them. Germline loops: CDR1 SGHTA, CDR2 FQGNSA. CDR3 nucleotide sequence: TGTGCCAGCAGCTTAGTGGGGGCGGGACAAGAGACCCAGTACTTC. It codes for CASSLVGAGQETQYF.

This clone was seen a handful of times. The V call is TRBV7-2, the J call TRBJ2-2; D is possibly TRBD2 (6 bases). Trimming took off 1 base at V and 1 base at J, with 7 bases between the two ends. Germline-derived CDR1 and CDR2 are SGHTA and FQGNSA. The length of the CDR3 is 15 residues. Written as DNA, the CDR3 is TGTGCCAGCAGCTTAGTGCGGGGGAACACCGGGGAGCTGTTTTTT. It yields the protein CASSLVRGNTGELFF.

The chain recombines TRBV5-8 with TRBJ1-4; the D gene is possibly TRBD1 (5 bases). The V end lost 4 bases, the J end lost 7 bases, and 17 bases lay between the germline ends. Germline lookup yields CDR1 SGHTS and CDR2 YDEGEE. The length of the CDR3 is 15 residues. CDR3 DNA sequence: TGTGCCAGCAGCCCAGGGACCGTCCGGGGTGAAAAACTGTTTTTT. It encodes CASSPGTVRGEKLFF.

This chain joins TRBV19 and TRBJ2-2; TRBD1 matches 7 bases. V was pared by 5 bases and J by 6 bases, with 12 bases of the junction left unmatched. Looked up from germline, CDR1 is LNHDA and CDR2 is SQIVND (reference sequence). There are 16 residues in the CDR3. The CDR3 protein is CASSAQTGTASGELFF. The CDR3 DNA follows: TGTGCCAGTAGTGCCCAAACCGGGACAGCCTCCGGGGAGCTGTTTTTT.

V is TRBV11-3 and J is TRBJ2-7; D is unresolved. The V end was cut by 5 bases, the J end by 4 bases, with 12 bases between. CDR1 is SGHNT, CDR2 YENEEA, per germline. This CDR3 comprises 13 residues. This chain's CDR3 is CASSPRFGYEQYF. Here the CDR3 DNA reads TGTGCCAGCAGCCCACGGTTTGGGTACGAGCAGTACTTC.